This TCR beta chain emerged from a study of T cells after yellow fever vaccination. Trimming took 4 bases from V and 4 from J; bases not matched to a gene: 7. There are 15 residues in the CDR3. Germline lookup yields CDR1 SGHRS and CDR2 YFSETQ. Researchers made TCR cDNA using 5'RACE template switching, and this step added a universal primer site and UMIs. Each CDR3 protein gets one entry after TCRdb re-called the 5' RACE reads with MiXCR. The data show 300,000 to 400,000 distinct CDR3 sequences, with about 10% seen just once and 3% to 3.5% held by the top ten. This receptor was taken from a man aged 18-30 years who received the YFV17D yellow fever vaccine. V is TRBV5-1 and J is TRBJ2-1; 8 nucleotides agree with TRBD1. The sample consisted of CD4+ T cells sorted from PBMCs, taken 45 days after the yellow fever booster vaccination. This chain's CDR3 is CASSIGTGIYNEQFF. CDR3 bases: TGCGCCAGCAGCATCGGGACAGGAATTTACAATGAGCAGTTCTTC.